This TCR beta chain was found in a study of CD8 T cells in Susac syndrome. cDNA came from approximately 0.5 to 1 ug RNA primed by random hexamers. Across 54 Vbeta and 13 Jbeta, TCR beta CDR3 was amplified with immunoSEQ multiplex PCR. TCRdb re-called the immunoSEQ multiplex PCR reads with MiXCR, one entry per CDR3 protein. This repertoire shows over 95,000 distinct CDR3 sequences, 80% to 95% found once; its top ten account for more than 0.13%. CDR3 length equals 13 residues. In germline, CDR1 is SQVTM, CDR2 ANQGSEA. Trimming removed 4 bases from V and 4 bases from J, with 12 bases in between. This clonotype was sampled from a human donor in good health. The material sequenced was CD4+ T cells from PBMCs. The chain is built from TRBV29-1 and TRBJ2-3; TRBD1 might be the D (5 bases). The CDR3 DNA sequence: TGCAGCGTTGGGGTAGACAGTCCAGATACGCAGTATTTT. Its translation: CSVGVDSPDTQYF.